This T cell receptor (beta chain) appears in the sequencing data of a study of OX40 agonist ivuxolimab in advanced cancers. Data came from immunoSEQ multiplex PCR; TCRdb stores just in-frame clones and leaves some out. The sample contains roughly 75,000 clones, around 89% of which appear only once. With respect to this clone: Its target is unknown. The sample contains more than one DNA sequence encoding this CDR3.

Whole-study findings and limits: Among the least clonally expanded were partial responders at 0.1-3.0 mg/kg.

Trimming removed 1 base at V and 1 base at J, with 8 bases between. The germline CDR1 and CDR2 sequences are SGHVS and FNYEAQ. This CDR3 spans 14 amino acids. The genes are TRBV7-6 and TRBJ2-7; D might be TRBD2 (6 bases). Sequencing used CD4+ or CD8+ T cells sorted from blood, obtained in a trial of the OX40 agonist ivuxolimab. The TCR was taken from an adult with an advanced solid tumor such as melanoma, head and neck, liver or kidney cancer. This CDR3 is CASSLGGESYEQYF. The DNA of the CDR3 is TGTGCCAGCAGCTTAGGGGGGGAGTCCTACGAGCAGTACTTC.